This TCR beta chain was profiled in a study of T cells in localized non-small cell lung cancer (dated by TCRdb to the early 2020s). Describing the broader study: The study examined T cell repertoires in a few hundred patients with early-stage NSCLC and compared tumors with uninvolved tumor-adjacent lungs. The cohort consisted of 200 to 300 treatment-naive NSCLC patients whose localized lung tumors had been resected. A mean age of 66.3 years was recorded for the NSCLC patients, of whom around 140 were male and some 100 were female.

At diagnosis, peripheral blood, uninvolved tumor-adjacent lung and tumor were collected and stored as a combination of fresh-frozen and FFPE material. Blood samples were analyzed as peripheral blood mononuclear cells for TCR repertoire profiling. What the research found in general, with its limitations: Because the study design was exploratory, TCR variables were selected using unadjusted p-values without false-discovery rate correction. Longer overall survival was associated with higher blood T cell density, whereas shorter survival was associated with higher adjacent-lung clonality. Because multi-region sequencing of the tumors was not done, intratumor heterogeneity could not be ruled out. A median of around 60 of the top 100 tumor clones turned up in the paired uninvolved adjacent lung, and approximately 30 of those clones also ranked among the top 100 of that same adjacent lung. The highest T cell clonality was observed in uninvolved tumor-adjacent lung, where clonality exceeded that of tumor, suggesting that antigenic responses were more focused in uninvolved tumor-adjacent lung.

In regard to this clone: Its recognized antigen is unknown. Base qualities are not provided; no much larger clone lies one nucleotide away.

The immunoSEQ Assay was used to sequence TCR beta CDR3 regions from DNA. Turning to the authors' computational methods: T cell density was computed as TCR beta template counts normalized to usable DNA estimated by amplifying housekeeping genes. Richness was estimated with the preseqR package, extrapolating to 400,000 templates for PBMC samples and 120,000 templates for tissue samples. Clonality was defined as one minus Pielou's evenness. To identify tissue-enriched TCRs, differential abundance testing was run on productive amino-acid clonotypes with a minimum total count of 5 and an alpha of 0.1. The Jaccard Index and the Morisita Overlap Index were used to measure repertoire overlap between compartments. TCR beta CDR3s were clustered by GLIPH together with public tetramer-defined viral CDR3s, and at least three viral sequences plus V-gene enrichment were required for viral motifs. TCRdb limited this immuneACCESS table to in-frame rearrangements with V and J called. A share of clones is missing; checked studies link under half to unresolved V genes, and the rest is unexplained. The V and J calls and clone size are taken from that table; D and trimming were inferred from the DNA. A total of around 69,000 clones appear in this sample, 90% of them only once. The top ten hold approximately 2% of the sample.

The sequence came from a woman aged 35-75 years with stage I lung adenocarcinoma. Sequenced here: peripheral blood, sampled before any cancer treatment.

The CDR3 reads as follows: CASSLSPALSGNTIYF. The bases are TGTGCCAGCAGTTTATCGCCGGCACTCTCTGGAAACACCATATATTTT. The chain links TRBV27 with TRBJ1-3; no D gene call is confident. Between the V and J ends, shortened by 0 bases and 0 bases respectively, the junction contains 9 bases. Based on the germline V gene (reference sequence), the CDR1 and CDR2 sequences are MNHEY and SMNVEV. Including the terminal cysteine and phenylalanine, the CDR3 comprises 16 residues. Only the CDR3 DNA is retained, 48 bases long and in frame from the first base.